Listed below are T cell receptor beta chains from one sample, sequenced in a study of CXCR3-negative and CXCR3-positive naive CD8 T cells. TCRdb re-analyzed the 5' RACE reads; it lists each CDR3 protein once, without DNA. The sample table sets out about 24,000 distinct CDR3 sequences. Material for sequencing was naive CXCR3- CD8+ T cells from blood. These receptors were obtained from a human donor in good health. Some clones in this sample may be carry-over from other donors' samples. The CDR3 runs from the conserved cysteine through the conserved F or W. Clone size is shown for a subset of rows, as once, few, many or a class of expanded clone.

CDR3 protein,V gene,clone size,J gene
CASKRQGQVNTEAFF,TRBV28,NA,TRBJ1-1
CASSSTGSPYEQYF,TRBV12-3/TRBV12-4,NA,TRBJ2-7
CSVLDSLNQPQHF,TRBV29-1,NA,TRBJ1-5
CASSQPHLGLYSYNEQFF,TRBV28,NA,TRBJ2-1
CASGLADPNEQYF,TRBV6-6,NA,TRBJ2-7
CSVVADTGELFF,TRBV29-1,NA,TRBJ2-2
CASSPGRWETQYF,TRBV7-9,NA,TRBJ2-5
CASSLSESGEKLFF,TRBV27,NA,TRBJ1-4
CASSLGTSGGIRDFF,TRBV7-9,NA,TRBJ2-1
CSARVDVGYTF,TRBV20-1,NA,TRBJ1-2
CASSFQDEKLFF,TRBV7-9,NA,TRBJ1-4
CSVEDFTGGSYEQYF,TRBV29-1,NA,TRBJ2-7
CASRPGQTNSPLHF,TRBV7-9,NA,TRBJ1-6
CASSYSPGLNTEAFF,TRBV6-2/TRBV6-3,NA,TRBJ1-1
CSVSGGEKLFF,TRBV29-1,NA,TRBJ1-4
CSVLLQPDTQYF,TRBV29-1,NA,TRBJ2-3
CASSQGSGSSYNEQFF,TRBV4-3,NA,TRBJ2-1
CASRETSGGINEQFF,TRBV27,NA,TRBJ2-1
CASSSPGTSAYYNEQFF,TRBV6-5,NA,TRBJ2-1
CASSWGAGSYEQYF,TRBV5-4,NA,TRBJ2-7
CASSLALSDTQYF,TRBV12-3/TRBV12-4,NA,TRBJ2-3
CSSGTGGDLGTQYF,TRBV20-1,NA,TRBJ2-5
CASSTGRNEQYF,TRBV19,NA,TRBJ2-7
CSVPGQGSGELFF,TRBV29-1,NA,TRBJ2-2
CASSLAVDSQWTQYF,TRBV7-9,NA,TRBJ2-5
CASSWELTGDGNTIYF,TRBV7-9,NA,TRBJ1-3
CSVRTPHYNEQFF,TRBV29-1,NA,TRBJ2-1
CASSRTDSYEQYF,TRBV7-9,NA,TRBJ2-7
CSARDIPNEQFF,TRBV20-1,NA,TRBJ2-1
CSARGYSGNEQYF,TRBV20-1,NA,TRBJ2-7
CASSRQGATEAFF,TRBV12-3/TRBV12-4,NA,TRBJ1-1
CASSPGMNTEAFF,TRBV11-2,NA,TRBJ1-1
CASSLAWSGPSGANVLTF,TRBV28,NA,TRBJ2-6
CASGTGTGNGYTF,TRBV27,NA,TRBJ1-2
CASSQGLAGGQETQYF,TRBV4-3,medium-sized,TRBJ2-5
CASSSLPGQGQFF,TRBV21-1,NA,TRBJ2-1
CASTSVGGPTYEQYF,TRBV5-1,NA,TRBJ2-7
CSARDGLAGIGIKDEQFF,TRBV20-1,NA,TRBJ2-1
CASSPKTADTQYF,TRBV7-3,NA,TRBJ2-3
CSVGGREETQYF,TRBV29-1,NA,TRBJ2-5
CASSLRRGSFTYNEQFF,TRBV12-3/TRBV12-4,medium-sized,TRBJ2-1
CAISESTDSLSYEQYF,TRBV10-3,NA,TRBJ2-7
CASSKTGTTDEQYF,TRBV6-2/TRBV6-3,NA,TRBJ2-7
CSVEVDGSSYEQYF,TRBV29-1,NA,TRBJ2-7
CASSSTGGNTGELFF,TRBV7-3,NA,TRBJ2-2
CASSLAETYEQYF,TRBV7-9,NA,TRBJ2-7
CATSGDRGVGNEQFF,TRBV15,NA,TRBJ2-1
CASSPSGSGQETQYF,TRBV7-9,NA,TRBJ2-5
CSVEGSRDGSYEQYF,TRBV29-1,medium-sized,TRBJ2-7
CSVGGLAGDYEQYF,TRBV29-1,NA,TRBJ2-7
CASSQDGGGASGETQYF,TRBV4-3,NA,TRBJ2-5
CSALKGASGYNEQFF,TRBV20-1,NA,TRBJ2-1
CASSQVAGTYEQYF,TRBV4-3,NA,TRBJ2-7
CASTLRGGEWGRDTEAFF,TRBV11-3,NA,TRBJ1-1
CASSPPWLLESSYEQYF,TRBV12-3/TRBV12-4,NA,TRBJ2-7